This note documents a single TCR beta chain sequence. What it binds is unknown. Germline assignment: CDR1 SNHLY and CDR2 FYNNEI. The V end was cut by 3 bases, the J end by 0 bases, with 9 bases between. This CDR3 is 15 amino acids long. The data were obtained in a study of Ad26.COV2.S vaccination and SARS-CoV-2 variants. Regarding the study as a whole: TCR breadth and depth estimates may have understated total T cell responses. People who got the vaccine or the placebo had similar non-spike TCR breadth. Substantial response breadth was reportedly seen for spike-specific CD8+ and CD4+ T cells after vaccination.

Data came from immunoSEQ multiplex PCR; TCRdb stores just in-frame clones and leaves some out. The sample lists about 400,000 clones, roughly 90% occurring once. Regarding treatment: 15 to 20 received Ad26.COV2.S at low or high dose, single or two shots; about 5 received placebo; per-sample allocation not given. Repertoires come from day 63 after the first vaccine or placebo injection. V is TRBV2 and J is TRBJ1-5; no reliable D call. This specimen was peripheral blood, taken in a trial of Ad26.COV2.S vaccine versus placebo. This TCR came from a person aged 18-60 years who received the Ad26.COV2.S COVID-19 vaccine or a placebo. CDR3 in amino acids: CASSDRTDSNQPQHF. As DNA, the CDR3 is TGTGCCAGCAGTGACCGGACGGATAGCAATCAGCCCCAGCATTTT.